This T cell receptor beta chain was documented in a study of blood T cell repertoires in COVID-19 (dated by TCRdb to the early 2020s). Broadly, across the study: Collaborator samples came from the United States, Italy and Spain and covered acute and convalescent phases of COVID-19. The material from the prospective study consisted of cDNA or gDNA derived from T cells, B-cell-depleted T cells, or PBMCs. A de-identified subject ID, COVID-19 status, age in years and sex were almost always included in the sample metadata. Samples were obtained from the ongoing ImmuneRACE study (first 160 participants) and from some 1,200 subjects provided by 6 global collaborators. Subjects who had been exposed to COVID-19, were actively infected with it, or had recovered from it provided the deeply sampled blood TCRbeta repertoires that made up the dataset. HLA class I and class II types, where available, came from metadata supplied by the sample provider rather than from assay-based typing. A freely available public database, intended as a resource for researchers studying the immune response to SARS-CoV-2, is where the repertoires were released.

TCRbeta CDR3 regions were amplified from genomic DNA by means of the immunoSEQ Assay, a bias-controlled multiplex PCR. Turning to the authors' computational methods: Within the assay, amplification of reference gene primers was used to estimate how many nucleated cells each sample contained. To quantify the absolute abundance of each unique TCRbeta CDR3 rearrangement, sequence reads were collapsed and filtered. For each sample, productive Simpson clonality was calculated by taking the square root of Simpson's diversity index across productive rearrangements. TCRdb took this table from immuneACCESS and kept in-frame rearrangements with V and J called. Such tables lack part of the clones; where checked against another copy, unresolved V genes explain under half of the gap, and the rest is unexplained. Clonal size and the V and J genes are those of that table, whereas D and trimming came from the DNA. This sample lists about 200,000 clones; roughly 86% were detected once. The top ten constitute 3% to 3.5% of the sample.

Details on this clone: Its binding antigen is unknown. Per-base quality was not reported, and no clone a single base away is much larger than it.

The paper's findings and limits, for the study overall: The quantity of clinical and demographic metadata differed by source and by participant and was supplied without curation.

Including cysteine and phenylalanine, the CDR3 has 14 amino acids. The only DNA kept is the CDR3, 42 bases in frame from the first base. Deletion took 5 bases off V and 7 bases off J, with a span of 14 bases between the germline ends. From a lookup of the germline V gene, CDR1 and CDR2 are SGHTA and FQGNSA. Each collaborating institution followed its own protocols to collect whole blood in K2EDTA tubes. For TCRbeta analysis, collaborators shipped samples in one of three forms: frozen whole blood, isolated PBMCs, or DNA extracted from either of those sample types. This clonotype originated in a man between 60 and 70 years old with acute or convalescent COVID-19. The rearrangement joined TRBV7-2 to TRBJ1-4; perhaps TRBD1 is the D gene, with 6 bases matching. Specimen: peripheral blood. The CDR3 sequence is CASSEQGRGEKLFF. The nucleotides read TGTGCCAGCAGCGAACAGGGTCGGGGTGAAAAACTGTTTTTT.